This T cell receptor beta chain was profiled in a study of chemoradiotherapy in HPV16-positive cancers. Study-level background: A couple of HPV16-positive patients' cells yielded candidate HPV-specific clones and common motifs. Study observations and caveats: During treatment, candidate HPV-specific clones and E7-related motifs expanded in tumor.

About this clone: Its antigen is as yet unknown.

The CDR3 consists of 16 residues. The J segment lost 4 bases and the V segment lost 7 bases, leaving 9 bases of the junction unmatched. Germline CDR1 SGHVS, CDR2 FNYEAQ. Method: immunoSEQ multiplex PCR; TCRdb's copy keeps in-frame clones and lacks some. The data contain more than 13,000 clones, 70% to 90% of them singletons. Over chemoradiotherapy, repertoires were sampled more than once. The sample in question was blood, obtained from a patient who underwent chemoradiotherapy. The chain links TRBV7-6 to TRBJ2-5; 13 bases map to TRBD2. This clonotype was obtained from a human donor with HPV-associated anogenital cancer. CDR3 sequence reads: CASTGTSGILGETQYF. In nucleotides, the CDR3 is TGTGCCAGCACCGGGACTAGCGGGATCTTAGGAGAGACCCAGTACTTC.